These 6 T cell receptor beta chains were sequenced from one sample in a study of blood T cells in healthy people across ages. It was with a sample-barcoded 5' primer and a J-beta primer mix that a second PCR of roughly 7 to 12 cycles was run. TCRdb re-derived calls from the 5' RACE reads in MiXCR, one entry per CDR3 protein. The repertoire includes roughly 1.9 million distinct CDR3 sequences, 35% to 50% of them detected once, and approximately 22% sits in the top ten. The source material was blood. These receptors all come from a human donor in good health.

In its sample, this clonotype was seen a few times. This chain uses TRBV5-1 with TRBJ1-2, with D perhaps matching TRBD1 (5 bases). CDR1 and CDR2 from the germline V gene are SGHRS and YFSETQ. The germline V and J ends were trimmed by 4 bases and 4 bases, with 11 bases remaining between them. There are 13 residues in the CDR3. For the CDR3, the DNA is TGCGCCAGCAGCATACAGGAGGCCTATGGCTACACCTTC. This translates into CASSIQEAYGYTF.

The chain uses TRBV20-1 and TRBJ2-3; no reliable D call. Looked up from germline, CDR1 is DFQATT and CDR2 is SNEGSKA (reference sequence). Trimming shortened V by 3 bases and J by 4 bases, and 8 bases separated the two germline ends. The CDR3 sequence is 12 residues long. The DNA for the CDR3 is TGCAGTGCTAGCGGAGTCGCAGATACGCAGTATTTT. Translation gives CSASGVADTQYF.

The CDR3 sequence is CASSLGGRGADYGYTF. The CDR3, as DNA: TGTGCCAGCAGCTTAGGCGGTCGGGGGGCTGATTATGGCTACACCTTC. The chain couples TRBV13 to TRBJ1-2; a possible D gene is TRBD1 (6 bases). This CDR3 is built from 16 residues. V lost 0 bases and J 5 bases, leaving 16 bases between the germline ends. Germline V CDR1 and CDR2: PRHDT, FYEKMQ (reference sequence).

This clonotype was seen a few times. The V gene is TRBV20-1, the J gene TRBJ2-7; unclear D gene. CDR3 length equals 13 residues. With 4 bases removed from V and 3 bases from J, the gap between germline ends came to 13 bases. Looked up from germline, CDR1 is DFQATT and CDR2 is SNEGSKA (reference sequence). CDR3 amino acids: CSAIGRQNYEQYF. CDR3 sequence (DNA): TGCAGTGCTATTGGGCGACAAAACTACGAGCAGTACTTC.

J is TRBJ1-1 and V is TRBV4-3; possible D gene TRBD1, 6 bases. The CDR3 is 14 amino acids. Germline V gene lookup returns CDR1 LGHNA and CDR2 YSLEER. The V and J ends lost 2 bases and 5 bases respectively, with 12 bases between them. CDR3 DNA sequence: TGCGCCAGCAGCCAATCCGCAGGGGATACTGAAGCTTTCTTT. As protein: CASSQSAGDTEAFF.

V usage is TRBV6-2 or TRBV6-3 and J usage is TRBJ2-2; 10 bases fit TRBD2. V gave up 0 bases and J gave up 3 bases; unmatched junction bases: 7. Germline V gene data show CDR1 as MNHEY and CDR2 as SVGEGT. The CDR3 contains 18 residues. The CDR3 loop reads CASSYSTIGLADTGELFF. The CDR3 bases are TGTGCCAGCAGTTACTCAACGATAGGACTAGCGGACACCGGGGAGCTGTTTTTT.